A single sample gave rise to the 32 T cell receptor beta chains below, sequenced in a study of HIV-infected children after antiretroviral therapy interruption. Treatment in this sample: PENTA 11 planned treatment interruption arm or continuous ART arm. Unique molecular identifiers were included in an RNA-based 3' RACE TCR library. A single record per CDR3 protein comes from TCRdb applying MiXCR to the 3' RACE reads. The sample carries about 46,000 distinct CDR3 sequences, around 4% recorded once. The sample was CD45RA+ CD4+ T cells from PBMCs, pooled from several time points, taken from a donor given antiretroviral therapy, either interrupted or continuous. Subset given: naive CD4+ CD45RA+ CD45RO- T cells. Receptors were obtained from a pool of human donors with HIV.

In this sample, this clonotype turned up a few times. The chain carries TRBV20-1 and TRBJ1-4; possible D gene TRBD1, 5 bases. Trimming cost V 6 bases and J 8 bases, with 19 bases left between them. The CDR3 spans 14 residues. CDR1 is DFQATT and CDR2 is SNEGSKA in the germline V gene (reference sequence). CDR3 nucleotide sequence: TGCAGTGCCCTATCCCGGGCGGGGGAAGAAAAACTGTTTTTT. As protein: CSALSRAGEEKLFF.

This clonotype came up many times. The chain is built from TRBV20-1 and TRBJ2-7; TRBD2 matches at 8 bases. The CDR3 covers 12 residues. Germline CDR1 and CDR2: DFQATT and SNEGSKA (reference sequence). V dropped 1 base and J dropped 7; count of bases not matched to a gene: 3. In nucleotides, the CDR3 is TGCAGTGCTAGAGTCGGGGGGGGGGAGCAGTACTTC. This codes for CSARVGGGEQYF.

This sequence joins TRBV12-5 and TRBJ2-4, with D possibly TRBD1 on 5 matching bases. Germline V gene data show CDR1 as LGHNT and CDR2 as FRNRAP. The CDR3 consists of 13 residues. Trimming removed 4 bases at V and 7 bases at J, with 11 bases between. The CDR3 spells CASGSQGTNIQYF. The CDR3 DNA reads as TGTGCTAGTGGTTCTCAGGGTACGAACATTCAGTACTTC.

This clonotype came up many times. The chain has TRBV11-2 and TRBJ1-3; D remains unclear. CDR3 length equals 14 residues. Germline V CDR1 and CDR2: SGHAT, FQNNGV. Trimming shortened V by 1 base and J by 2 bases, and 6 bases separated the two germline ends. DNA for the CDR3: TGTGCCAGCAGCTTAGTGGACCCTGGAAACACCATATATTTT. Protein: CASSLVDPGNTIYF.

This clonotype came up many times. Its ends do not fully match the called genes, so a read error is possible. The CDR3 coding sequence is TGCAGCGCTAAGGGGAGGGGGCTTGACGAGCAGTACTTC. As protein: CSAKGRGLDEQYF. The chain couples TRBV20-1 to TRBJ2-7; the D gene could be TRBD1 or TRBD2 (7 bases each). This CDR3 is 13 amino acids long. CDR1 is DFQATT and CDR2 is SNEGSKA in the germline V gene (reference sequence).

This clonotype has ten or more counts. The V gene is TRBV7-2, the J gene TRBJ2-3, with D uncertain. Germline lookup yields CDR1 SGHTA and CDR2 FQGNSA. This CDR3 comprises 13 residues. Trimming pared 5 bases from V and 8 bases from J, leaving 14 bases between. The CDR3 DNA is TGTGCCAGCAGCCCCCGGCCGATTGGTACGCAGTATTTT. This translates into CASSPRPIGTQYF.

J is TRBJ2-3 and V is TRBV19; TRBD1 might be the D (5 bases). Germline CDR1 reads LNHDA; CDR2 reads SQIVND (reference sequence). The ends were cut back, 1 base at V and 3 bases at J, with 14 bases in the middle. The CDR3 length is 16 residues. CDR3 sequence: CASSIADSLRTDTQYF. The CDR3 region has the DNA TGTGCCAGTAGTATAGCTGACAGCCTGAGAACAGATACGCAGTATTTT.

This clonotype was observed a few times. V is TRBV23-1 and J is TRBJ2-7; TRBD1 aligns across 8 bases. TRBV23-1 qualifies as an ORF whose function is uncertain. CDR3 size: 17 residues. After removal of 6 bases from V and 3 bases from J, the junction contained 16 bases not matched to a gene. The CDR3 DNA sequence: TGCGCCAGCAGAAGGGTGGGCGGGACAGGAGACTACTACGAGCAGTACTTC. Residues: CASRRVGGTGDYYEQYF.

This clonotype was detected only a few times. The chain employs TRBV19 and TRBJ2-3; 13 positions match TRBD2. This CDR3 is 15 amino acids long. Per germline, CDR1 LNHDA and CDR2 SQIVND (reference sequence). V trimming: 10 bases; J trimming: 4 bases; junction bases outside the gene matches: 8. This CDR3 reads CATRPTSGGADTQYF. The CDR3 DNA reads as TGTGCCACTCGCCCCACTAGCGGGGGGGCAGATACGCAGTATTTT. Using reference TRBV19 and TRBJ2-3 for the parts outside the CDR3, the full variable domain is DGGITQSPKYLFRKEGQNVTLSCEQNLNHDAMYWYRQDPGQGLRLIYYSQIVNDFQKGDIAEGYSVSREKKESFPLTVTSAQKNPTAFYLCATRPTSGGADTQYFGPGTRLTVL.

This clonotype was seen at least ten times. The chain couples TRBV2 to TRBJ2-1, with 7 bases aligning to TRBD1. Germline values: CDR1 SNHLY, CDR2 FYNNEI. The J segment lost 2 bases and the V segment lost 6 bases, leaving 7 bases of the junction unmatched. The CDR3 covers 15 residues. The CDR3 bases are TGTGCCAGCAGGGATTCGACAGGGACCTACAATGAGCAGTTCTTC. This gives the protein CASRDSTGTYNEQFF.

This clonotype was observed at least ten times. Sequence at one end of the junction differs from germline and may be a read error. This rearrangement joins TRBV19 to TRBJ2-5; D could derive from TRBD1 or TRBD2 (6 bases each). This CDR3 is built from 15 residues. The V gene's germline CDR1 is LNHDA and CDR2 SQIVND (reference sequence). The CDR3 is CASSMRDWGQDTQYF. CDR3 nucleotide sequence: TGTGCCAGCAGTATGAGGGACTGGGGGCAAGACACCCAGTACTTT. Based on the CDR3 plus reference TRBV19 and TRBJ2-5, the full variable domain is DGGITQSPKYLFRKEGQNVTLSCEQNLNHDAMYWYRQDPGQGLRLIYYSQIVNDFQKGDIAEGYSVSREKKESFPLTVTSAQKNPTAFYLCASSMRDWGQDTQYFGPGTRLLVL.

This clonotype came up many times. The chain uses TRBV27 and TRBJ1-1; tentatively, D is TRBD1 (6 bases). Per the germline V gene, CDR1 is MNHEY and CDR2 is SMNVEV (reference sequence). The CDR3 has 15 residues. V was pared by 2 bases and J by 4 bases, with 14 bases between. The CDR3 nucleotides are TGTGCCAGCAGTTTAGCCAGGGGTCTGGGCACTGAAGCTTTCTTT. It encodes CASSLARGLGTEAFF.

This clonotype has only a few counts. The chain joins TRBV19 to TRBJ2-7; D gene uncertain. CDR1 is LNHDA, CDR2 SQIVND, per germline (reference sequence). V lost 10 bases to trimming and J lost 0 bases, with 10 bases between them. This CDR3 is 12 amino acids long. This CDR3 reads CATSARSYEQYF. The CDR3 coding sequence is TGTGCCACCTCGGCTCGCTCCTACGAGCAGTACTTC. The whole variable domain, remainder taken from reference TRBV19 and TRBJ2-7, is DGGITQSPKYLFRKEGQNVTLSCEQNLNHDAMYWYRQDPGQGLRLIYYSQIVNDFQKGDIAEGYSVSREKKESFPLTVTSAQKNPTAFYLCATSARSYEQYFGPGTRLTVT.

This clonotype was picked up many times. V usage is TRBV12-3 or TRBV12-4 and J usage is TRBJ2-1; TRBD2 matches 10 bases. V was pared by 7 bases and J by 10 bases, with 7 bases of the junction left unmatched. This CDR3 region has 13 residues. The CDR3 region has the DNA TGTGCCAGCAAGAAAGCGGGGGGGCGAGAGCAGTTCTTC. Protein sequence: CASKKAGGREQFF.

This clonotype was counted ten times or more. The V gene is TRBV14, the J gene TRBJ2-2, with D hard to call. V gave up 6 bases and J gave up 1 base, with 12 bases separating them. The CDR3 is 15 residues long. CDR1 is SGHDN and CDR2 is FVKESK in the germline V gene. The CDR3 DNA reads as TGTGCCAGCAGATCTTCCCTCTTGAACACCGGGGAGCTGTTTTTT. Translated, it gives CASRSSLLNTGELFF. Variable domain in full (rest from reference TRBV14 and TRBJ2-2): EAGVTQFPSHSVIEKGQTVTLRCDPISGHDNLYWYRRVMGKEIKFLLHFVKESKQDESGMPNNRFLAERTGGTYSTLKVQPAELEDSGVYFCASRSSLLNTGELFFGEGSRLTVL.

This clonotype was picked up many times. Written as DNA, the CDR3 is TGTGCCAGCAGGAGGGACAGGGAGGGCACTGAAGCTTTCTTT. This encodes CASRRDREGTEAFF. The chain has TRBV2 and TRBJ1-1, with TRBD1 identical over 9 bases. Germline lookup yields CDR1 SNHLY and CDR2 FYNNEI. The CDR3 extends over 14 amino acids. V was pared by 6 bases and J by 4 bases, with 6 bases of the junction left unmatched. The full variable domain, in which reference TRBV2 and TRBJ1-1 provide the parts outside the CDR3, is EPEVTQTPSHQVTQMGQEVILRCVPISNHLYFYWYRQILGQKVEFLVSFYNNEISEKSEIFDDQFSVERPDGSNFTLKIRSTKLEDSAMYFCASRRDREGTEAFFGQGTRLTVV.

This clonotype was observed at least ten times. The rearrangement joins TRBV12-3 or TRBV12-4 to TRBJ1-2; D is uncertain. The V and J ends lost 0 bases and 4 bases respectively, with 9 bases between them. The CDR3 covers 14 residues. The CDR3 region has the DNA TGTGCCAGCAGTTTAGCGCTACAGATCTATGGCTACACCTTC. As protein: CASSLALQIYGYTF.

At least ten counts were recorded for this clonotype. The J gene is TRBJ1-2, the V gene TRBV4-1; D is perhaps TRBD1 (5 bases). V lost 0 bases and J 0 bases, leaving 5 bases between the germline ends. Germline V gene data show CDR1 as MGHRA and CDR2 as YSYEKL. This CDR3 has 14 amino acids. CDR3 sequence: CASSQDRANYGYTF. CDR3 bases: TGCGCCAGCAGCCAAGACAGGGCTAACTATGGCTACACCTTC.

This clonotype showed up many times. This chain links TRBV12-3 or TRBV12-4 with TRBJ1-1, with D perhaps TRBD1 (5 bases). The length of the CDR3 is 14 residues. The V gene lost 4 bases and the J gene lost 4 bases, with 13 bases spanning the gap. The CDR3 is CASSSSLGATEAFF. CDR3 nucleotide sequence: TGTGCCAGCAGTTCGTCTTTAGGGGCCACTGAAGCTTTCTTT.

This clonotype was picked up a small number of times. The CDR3 region is CSASGTYNEQFF. CDR3 coding DNA: TGCAGTGCTAGCGGAACCTACAATGAGCAGTTCTTC. V is TRBV20-1 and J is TRBJ2-1; D not resolved. Germline assignment: CDR1 DFQATT and CDR2 SNEGSKA (reference sequence). This CDR3 contains 12 residues. Trimming shortened V by 3 bases and J by 2 bases, and 5 bases separated the two germline ends.

This clonotype was observed at least ten times. The chain carries TRBV18 and TRBJ1-1; the match to TRBD1 covers 7 bases. The ends lost 4 bases at V and 5 bases at J; junction bases unmatched: 7. The CDR3 contains 14 residues. Germline CDR1 reads KGHSH; CDR2 reads LQKENI. The CDR3 spells CASSLNKGATEAFF. The CDR3 coding sequence is TGTGCCAGCTCACTTAATAAGGGGGCAACTGAAGCTTTCTTT.

The gene calls are TRBV3-1 and TRBJ2-7; D gene unclear. The germline V and J ends were trimmed by 0 bases and 2 bases, with 14 bases remaining between them. The V gene's germline CDR1 is LGHDT and CDR2 YNNKEL (reference sequence). The CDR3 runs 16 residues. The CDR3 reads CASSQDRRSPPYEQYF. CDR3 nucleotides: TGTGCCAGCAGCCAAGACAGGCGAAGTCCTCCCTACGAGCAGTACTTC.

This clonotype is labeled medium-sized (0.01 to 0.1%). This rearrangement joins TRBV12-3 or TRBV12-4 to TRBJ1-2; D gene ambiguous. V was clipped by 3 bases and J by 0 bases, with 8 bases between them. CDR3 length equals 14 residues. CDR3 sequence reads: CASSLGTSNYGYTF. The CDR3 bases are TGTGCCAGCAGTTTGGGCACTTCTAACTATGGCTACACCTTC.

The sample holds many counts of this clonotype. V and J are TRBV7-9 and TRBJ2-7, with 11 bases aligning to TRBD1. V lost 1 base, J lost 2 bases, and 1 base stayed unmatched. This CDR3 has 15 amino acids. CDR1 is SEHNR and CDR2 is FQNEAQ in the germline V gene (reference sequence). In DNA form, the CDR3 reads TGTGCCAGCAGCTTAGAGGGACAGGGGGCCTACGAGCAGTACTTC. It encodes CASSLEGQGAYEQYF.

This clonotype was seen repeatedly, ten times or more. This sequence joins TRBV2 and TRBJ1-2; 10 bases fit TRBD1. Per germline, CDR1 SNHLY and CDR2 FYNNEI. With 11 bases clipped from V and 5 bases from J, the junction kept 8 bases outside the gene matches. This CDR3 has 13 amino acids. The DNA for the CDR3 is TGTGCCTCCCGGGGGACAGGGGAGTATGGCTACACCTTC. Its translation is CASRGTGEYGYTF.

This clonotype was recorded many times. The V gene is TRBV2, the J gene TRBJ2-3; D unresolved. From germline, CDR1 is SNHLY and CDR2 FYNNEI. V lost 11 bases and J lost 7, with 13 bases in between. This CDR3 is built from 11 residues. CDR3: CAVDLGNTQYF. In DNA, the CDR3 is TGTGCCGTGGACCTGGGGAATACGCAGTATTTT.

This clonotype was counted a few times. The genes are TRBV11-3 and TRBJ2-1; 8 bases align to TRBD1. The junction had 7 bases not matched to a gene; V was cut back by 3 bases and J by 12 bases. Germline V gives CDR1 SGHNT, CDR2 YENEEA. This CDR3 is 13 amino acids long. CDR3: CASSLTGVMSQFF. As DNA, the CDR3 is TGTGCCAGCAGCTTGACAGGGGTTATGTCGCAGTTCTTC.

This clonotype is termed medium-sized (0.01 to 0.1%). The chain links TRBV25-1 to TRBJ1-2; D uncertain. The CDR3 covers 11 residues. Germline assignment: CDR1 MGHDK and CDR2 SYGVNS. Trimming left V 4 bases short and J 9 bases short, with 9 bases between. CDR3 amino acids: CASSAQSSYTF. The CDR3 DNA reads TGTGCCAGCAGTGCCCAGTCTAGCTACACCTTC.

This clonotype was observed at least ten times. The chain employs TRBV24-1 and TRBJ2-5; D may be TRBD2 (6 bases). Germline CDR1 KGHDR, CDR2 SFDVKD. Trimming removed 3 bases from V and 4 bases from J, with 11 bases in between. The CDR3 totals 14 residues. CDR3 amino acids: CATSDLTRPETQYF. As DNA, the CDR3 is TGTGCCACCAGTGATCTGACTAGACCAGAGACCCAGTACTTC.

This clonotype was counted at least ten times. The chain couples TRBV12-3 or TRBV12-4 to TRBJ2-6; TRBD1 agrees at 11 bases. Trimming cost V 6 bases and J 1 base; bases outside gene matches: 5. The CDR3 spans 17 residues. In DNA, the CDR3 is TGTGCCAGCAGCCCGGGACAGGGGGTTTCTGGGGCCAACGTCCTGACTTTC. Its translation is CASSPGQGVSGANVLTF.

The genes are TRBV6-1 and TRBJ1-1; D uncertain. The CDR3 runs to 14 residues. Trimming left V 5 bases short and J 1 base short, with 11 bases between. The germline V gene has CDR1 MNHNS and CDR2 SASEGT. The DNA for the CDR3 is TGTGCCAGCAGTTACCAGGCCTCGAACACTGAAGCTTTCTTT. Amino acid sequence: CASSYQASNTEAFF.

This clonotype was seen ten or more times. Given the absence of the conserved phenylalanine or tryptophan at the CDR3 end, a read error is likely. The J gene is TRBJ1-1, the V gene TRBV12-3 or TRBV12-4; the match to TRBD1 covers 7 bases. V lost 5 bases, J lost 9 bases, and 9 bases stayed unmatched. This CDR3 has 13 amino acids. The CDR3: CASSLDRKAKAFL. In DNA form, the CDR3 reads TGTGCCAGCAGTCTGGACAGGAAGGCGAAAGCTTTCCTT.